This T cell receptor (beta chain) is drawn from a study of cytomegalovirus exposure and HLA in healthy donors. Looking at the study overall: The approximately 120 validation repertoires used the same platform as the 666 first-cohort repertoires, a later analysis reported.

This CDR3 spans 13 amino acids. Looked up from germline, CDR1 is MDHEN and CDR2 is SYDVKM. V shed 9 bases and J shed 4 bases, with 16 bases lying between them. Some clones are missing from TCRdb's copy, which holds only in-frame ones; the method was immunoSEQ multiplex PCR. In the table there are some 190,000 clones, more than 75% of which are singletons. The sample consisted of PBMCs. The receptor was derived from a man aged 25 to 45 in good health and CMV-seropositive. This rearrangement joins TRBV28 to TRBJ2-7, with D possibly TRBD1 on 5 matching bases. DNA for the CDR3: TGTGCCAGTACTCGTCTGGGGCGATACGAGCAGTACTTC. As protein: CASTRLGRYEQYF. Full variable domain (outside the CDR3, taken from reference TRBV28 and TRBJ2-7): DVKVTQSSRYLVKRTGEKVFLECVQDMDHENMFWYRQDPGLGLRLIYFSYDVKMKEKGDIPEGYSVSREKKERFSLILESASTNQTSMYLCASTRLGRYEQYFGPGTRLTVT.